The rows below give T cell receptor beta chains drawn from one sample of a study of blood T cell repertoires in COVID-19. The data were produced by immunoSEQ multiplex PCR, yet TCRdb's version contains in-frame clones alone and is incomplete. Here the sample spans some 180,000 clones, nearly 90% being singletons. Sample: peripheral blood. The receptor source for this set is a man aged 45-65 years with acute or convalescent COVID-19. Each CDR3 is given with its conserved first and last residue. D genes are given only for firm matches. Not every row has a clone size; where given, it reads once, few, many or a size class.

v_gene	j_gene	d_gene	abundance	CDR3nt	CDR3aa
TRBV19	TRBJ1-6	TRBD1	few	TGTGCCAGTAGTAGAACAGGGGGCTCCTATAATTCACCCCTCCACTTT	CASSRTGGSYNSPLHF
TRBV27	TRBJ1-3	.	.	TGTGCCAGCAGTGACCTCGGGCCAAGCGGGCCCTCTGGAAACACCATATATTTT	CASSDLGPSGPSGNTIYF
TRBV30	TRBJ2-7	TRBD2	.	TGTGCCTGGAGTGTTTTCGGGACTAGCGGGATATACGAGCAGTACTTC	CAWSVFGTSGIYEQYF
TRBV4-2	TRBJ1-3	.	once	TGTGCCAGCAGCCCGCCAGGGCTTTCTGGAAACACCATATATTTT	CASSPPGLSGNTIYF
TRBV10-3	TRBJ1-5	TRBD1	.	TGTGCCATCAGTGAGGCCAGGGGACAGGGGAATCAGCCCCAGCATTTT	CAISEARGQGNQPQHF
TRBV27	TRBJ2-1	.	.	TGTGCCAGCAGTTTATCTGGAGTCAATGAGCAGTTCTTC	CASSLSGVNEQFF
TRBV19	TRBJ2-1	TRBD2	few	TGTGCCAGTAGTATATTGCGGGACTATTTTTGGCCGCATGAGCAGTTCTTC	CASSILRDYFWPHEQFF
TRBV11-3	TRBJ2-2	.	few	TGTGCCAGCAGCTTGCAGGGTCGAGGTTCCGGGGAGCTGTTTTTT	CASSLQGRGSGELFF
TRBV12-3/TRBV12-4	TRBJ1-5	.	few	TGTGCCAGCAGCCTGGGGGCAGTCCCCCAGCATTTT	CASSLGAVPQHF
TRBV27	TRBJ2-3	TRBD1	.	TGTGCCAGCACCTTTATACAGGGGGGAACAGATACGCAGTATTTT	CASTFIQGGTDTQYF
TRBV6-5	TRBJ2-5	TRBD1	.	TGTGCCAGCAGTCAACAGGGGCAGGGGGAGACCCAGTACTTC	CASSQQGQGETQYF
TRBV13	TRBJ1-3	.	few	TGTGCCAGCAGCTTAGTGGCAGTTGGAAACACCATATATTTT	CASSLVAVGNTIYF
TRBV15	TRBJ1-5	.	.	TGTGCCACCAGCAGAGATCCCGCCAGTTATCAGCCCCAGCATTTT	CATSRDPASYQPQHF